This T cell receptor beta chain was documented in a study of blood T cells in healthy people across ages (dated by TCRdb to 2014 to 2015). About the investigation overall: In model experiments, template switching captured about one uniquely barcoded TCR beta cDNA molecule for every two T cells. Using deep sequencing normalized with unique cDNA molecular identifiers, the study measured how TCR beta repertoire diversity changes with age. Donors were grouped into four age groups: young (average 16 years), middle-aged (roughly 38), aged (62) and long-lived (just over 80). To avoid experimental bias, donors of different ages were spread randomly across the sequencing lanes. For two donors (one aged 18 to 30 and one aged 80 or older), the study analyzed two additional independent replicas of 1 million unique cDNA reads from the same blood draw.

Library method: 5' RACE. Sequencing used an Illumina HiSeq 2500. A second PCR of about 6 to 11 cycles was performed with a sample-barcoded 5' primer and a J-beta primer mix. A unique molecular identifier was introduced onto each TCR beta cDNA molecule by a template-switch 5' adaptor carrying 12 random nucleotides. At least 2.5 million CDR3-containing paired-end reads were obtained from each sample. First-strand cDNA was synthesized from all RNA with the Mint cDNA synthesis kit, primed by a TRBC-specific oligonucleotide. Following uracil-DNA glycosylase treatment, all cDNA underwent a first 18-cycle PCR with the universal primers M1SS and BC2_uni_R. In the paper's pipeline: Normalization of each sample was performed by random selection of 1 million high-quality reads, each carrying a distinct molecular identifier. Instead of being binned into consensus sequences, reads that shared molecular identifiers were thrown out. CDR3 identification, clonotype clustering and error correction used MiTCR with a Q25 quality threshold and the strictest error-elimination algorithm. A nonparametric unseen species model with Euler transformation was used to estimate a lower bound on total TCR beta diversity. The public reads were quality trimmed at Q25 with fastp and then assembled into clones with MiXCR by TCRdb, keeping productive beta chains. CDR3 protein sequences are deduplicated, and each keeps its most common genes and DNA. The V and J calls shown here were made by TCRdb, not taken from the authors' results. Present in this sample are 910,000 or so distinct CDR3 sequences, about 53% of which were seen just once. The ten largest clonotypes hold about 21% of the sample.

The roughly 39 donors, aged about 6 to 100 years, were systemically healthy Caucasian individuals from Russia. Ten milliliters of peripheral blood were drawn from each donor into EDTA-treated Vacutainer tubes. PBMCs were isolated by Ficoll-Paque density-gradient centrifugation, with at least 6 million obtained per sample. Total RNA, at least 5 micrograms per sample, was extracted from PBMCs with Trizol reagent. For every donor, flow cytometry on a PBMC aliquot measured the percentage of naive CD45RAhigh/CD27high T cells. Findings and caveats that apply to the study as a whole: Estimates of total diversity based on one million sequenced T cells were regarded as lower bounds and as underestimates. Compared with the aged group, more naive CD4+ T cells, fewer expanded clones and increased TCR diversity were shown by the long-lived group, suggesting age selection. As age increased, observed TCR beta diversity per million T cells dropped in a roughly linear way, and a significant reduction was already evident by age around 41. Donor CMV infection status was unknown, potentially confounding age-related changes in expanded clonotypes. Bulk unsorted PBMC profiling prevented conclusive comparison of naive and antigen-experienced compartments. The percentage of naive T cells measured by flow cytometry correlated strongly with observed TCR beta diversity.

Germline trimming: 2 bases from V, 7 bases from J; junction bases outside gene matches: 10. The CDR3, cysteine through phenylalanine, is 16 amino acids long. Only the CDR3 portion is preserved as DNA: 48 bases, with reading frame beginning at the first base. Remarks on this clonotype: This receptor's antigen is unknown. No base-level quality is on record; no much larger clone is a single base apart.

Rearrangement joined TRBV12-3 or TRBV12-4 to TRBJ1-1; 10 of the junction bases match TRBD1. The sequencing sample was made of blood. The clonotype was recovered from a woman aged 60-75 years in good health. The CDR3 protein: CASSLLLGTGDNEAFF. The nucleotide sequence reads TGTGCCAGCAGTTTACTACTCGGGACAGGGGACAATGAAGCTTTCTTT.